This entry concerns a single TCR beta chain. It has no known antigen specificity. No base quality information exists; no much larger clone differs at one position. CDR3 length: 12 amino acids, cysteine to phenylalanine. CDR3 DNA only is kept here, 36 bases in frame from base 1. CDR1 GTSNPN and CDR2 SVGIG were looked up in the germline V gene (reference sequence). V loses 5 bases at its end and J loses 4 bases; junction bases beyond the gene matches: 2. The sample comes from a study of CD8 T cells in Susac syndrome (dated by TCRdb to the late 2010s). Broadly, across the study: Of the Susac syndrome patients who were sequenced, fewer than 10 were in clinical remission while roughly six had clinically active disease. Repertoire sequencing was used to test whether CD8+ T cell activation and differentiation in Susac syndrome was antigen driven. The clonality of the CD8+ T cell repertoire was compared across approximately eleven healthy donors, roughly 14 Susac syndrome patients and around 16 multiple sclerosis patients. Susac syndrome patients were therapy-naive, on corticosteroids (some also receiving IVIg), or on IVIg alone at blood withdrawal.

RNA was extracted with the RNeasy kit and about 0.5 to 1 ug was reverse transcribed using random hexamers. TCR beta CDR3 regions were amplified with the immunoSEQ multiplex PCR assay covering 54 Vbeta and 13 Jbeta segments. Bias from PCR amplification was corrected by using a synthetic template baseline for primer optimization and for computational correction. As for the authors' bioinformatics: Only productive sequences were kept, with reads annotated to V, D and J genes according to IMGT and analyzed in immunoSEQ Analyzer. Clonality was computed as one minus Shannon entropy normalized by log2 of the number of productive unique sequences. For each patient and control, public and private clones were evaluated within the 100 most prevalent clones. A clone was defined as Susac-specific if it was absent from the healthy and MS cohorts, from some 980 published viral clones and from other ImmuneACCESS disease sequences. Starting from the raw public reads, TCRdb applied fastp trimming at Q25, assembled clones with MiXCR and retained in-frame beta chains. For every CDR3 protein sequence, its rows merge into one entry that carries the most common genes and DNA. The V and J calls, along with clone size, are taken from TCRdb and not from the paper's own processing. The sample records fewer than 85,000 distinct CDR3 sequences, roughly 95% of which are singletons. The ten top clones hold 0.52% of the sample.

Overall study results and their limits: The number of individuals in the TCR sequencing and HLA analysis was recognized as being relatively small. Clonal expansion was seen in Susac syndrome CD8+ repertoires, peaking in CD8+ TEMRA cells and being greater in clinically active patients than in remitting ones. Around 15 Susac-specific public clones were identified in the total CD8+ repertoire, and four to six Susac-specific public clones were identified in the CD8+ TEMRA repertoire.

Peripheral blood CD8+ and CD4+ T cells from healthy donors, Susac syndrome patients and multiple sclerosis patients were profiled using high-throughput TCR beta sequencing. Susac syndrome patients met recently defined diagnostic criteria for definite or probable disease. CD8+ TEMRA cells were enriched by FACS, while bulk CD8+ and CD4+ T cells were purified by magnetic negative isolation. Blood was drawn into EDTA tubes, processed within 24 hours, and PBMCs were isolated by density gradient centrifugation. PBMCs intended for TCR sequencing were frozen in liquid nitrogen and were later thawed in a 37 degrees C water bath. A purity of at least 90% was achieved for sorted or isolated CD4+, CD8+ and CD8+ TEMRA cells.

This clonotype was obtained from a human donor with Susac syndrome. Recombination connected TRBV30 to TRBJ2-3; TRBD2 agrees with 8 junctional bases. Material: CD8+ T cells from PBMCs. The encoded CDR3 is CAWGLAADTQYF. The sequence in DNA is TGTGCCTGGGGACTAGCAGCAGATACGCAGTATTTT. Beyond the CDR3, the reference TRBV30 and TRBJ2-3 genes provide the residues; the full variable domain reads: SQTIHQWPATLVQPVGSPLSLECTVEGTSNPNLYWYRQAAGRGLQLLFYSVGIGQISSEVPQNLSASRPQDRQFILSSKKLLLSDSGFYLCAWGLAADTQYFGPGTRLTVL.